One and the same sample provided the 6 T cell receptor beta chains below, sequenced in a study of blood T cells in healthy people across ages. Then a second PCR, running about 7 to 11 cycles, was carried out with a sample-barcoded 5' primer and a J-beta primer mix. MiXCR, applied by TCRdb to the 5' RACE reads, yields one record per CDR3 protein. The table lists more than 800,000 distinct CDR3 sequences, about 30% of them singletons. Specimen: blood. The source of these receptors is a woman aged 80 or over in good health.

This clonotype has a count of ten or more. V and J are TRBV29-1 and TRBJ2-3; D remains unclear. Deletions cut 8 bases from V and 0 bases from J, with 15 bases between. The CDR3 totals 14 residues. In germline, CDR1 is SQVTM, CDR2 ANQGSEA. The CDR3 loop is CSTTRHSSTDTQYF. In DNA, the CDR3 is TGCAGCACGACAAGACACAGTAGCACAGATACGCAGTATTTT.

This clonotype came up a few times. The V and J genes are TRBV24-1 and TRBJ2-2; 7 positions match TRBD1. CDR3 length: 18 amino acids. Germline CDR1 is KGHDR and CDR2 is SFDVKD. J gave up 0 bases and V 3 bases, and 9 bases lay outside the gene matches. The DNA of the CDR3 is TGTGCCACCAGTGATGGGGGTCCCGGGACAGCGAACACCGGGGAGCTGTTTTTT. As protein: CATSDGGPGTANTGELFF.

This clonotype was counted many times. The chain couples TRBV29-1 to TRBJ2-5; no reliable D call. The germline gives CDR1 SQVTM, CDR2 ANQGSEA. The V and J ends lost 7 bases and 5 bases respectively, with 14 bases between them. This CDR3 region has 12 residues. The CDR3 protein is CSAKGFGETQYF. CDR3 in DNA: TGCAGCGCCAAGGGATTCGGGGAGACCCAGTACTTC.

This clonotype was counted many times. This sequence joins TRBV12-3 or TRBV12-4 and TRBJ1-6, with D unresolved. The CDR3 extends over 11 amino acids. The V and J ends lost 4 bases and 8 bases respectively, with 3 bases between them. CDR3 in DNA: TGTGCCAGCAGTTCTGATTCACCCCTCCACTTT. This translates into CASSSDSPLHF.

The table lists this clonotype with many counts. The chain combines TRBV29-1 with TRBJ1-2; 9 positions agree with TRBD1. Germline assignment: CDR1 SQVTM and CDR2 ANQGSEA. J lost 7 bases, V lost 6 bases, and 9 bases had no gene match. The CDR3 has 13 amino acids. The CDR3 here is CSVEPGQGFGYTF. Written as DNA, the CDR3 is TGCAGCGTCGAGCCGGGACAGGGTTTTGGCTACACCTTC.

This clonotype was counted a single time. This chain connects TRBV12-3 or TRBV12-4 to TRBJ2-7; a possible D gene is TRBD1 (6 bases). Trimming shortened V by 6 bases and J by 5 bases, and 14 bases separated the two germline ends. The CDR3 is made up of 13 amino acids. CDR3 nucleotides: TGTGCCAGCAGGAGAGTGGGGGCAGACGAGCAGTACTTC. Translated: CASRRVGADEQYF.